Following are 24 T cell receptor beta chains from one sample sequenced in a study of cytomegalovirus exposure and HLA in healthy donors (dated by TCRdb to about 2017). Receptors were amplified or captured by the immunoSEQ multiplex PCR assay. For the multiplex PCR, a mixture combining 60 forward primers for TCR Vbeta segments and 13 reverse primers for TCR Jbeta segments was used. In TCRdb, the immuneACCESS table is reduced to in-frame sequences with V and J assigned. These tables do not hold every clone; where another copy was compared, an unresolved V gene accounts for under half, and the others remain unexplained. The sample table lists roughly 170,000 clones, approximately 71% of them with a count of one. 1.5% of the sample is in the top ten clones. The sample comprised PBMCs. The receptor set was obtained from a girl between 10 and 17 years old in good health and CMV-seronegative.

The DNA for the CDR3 is TGTGCCAGCAGCGTTACCTTGAAGGGACTAGCGGGGGGGCCCTCCTACAATGAGCAGTTCTTC. It encodes CASSVTLKGLAGGPSYNEQFF. The chain recombines TRBV9 with TRBJ2-1; the match to TRBD2 covers 16 bases. This CDR3 region has 21 residues. Germline V CDR1 and CDR2: SGDLS, YYNGEE. V gave up 2 bases and J gave up 0 bases; unmatched junction bases: 11.

This chain connects TRBV2 to TRBJ1-2, with D possibly TRBD1 on 6 matching bases. V lost 6 bases to trimming and J lost 1 base, with 21 bases between them. The germline V gene has CDR1 SNHLY and CDR2 FYNNEI. This CDR3 comprises 17 residues. This CDR3 reads CASSLRDNTASNYGYTF. The DNA of the CDR3 is TGTGCCAGCAGCCTCCGGGACAACACAGCCAGTAACTATGGCTACACCTTC.

This clone was counted only a few times. The chain employs TRBV10-2 and TRBJ1-2, with TRBD1 matching 9 bases. CDR1 and CDR2 from the germline V gene are WSHSY and SAAADI. The CDR3 contains 14 residues. The V gene end was trimmed by 8 bases and the J gene end by 6 bases; junction bases not matched to a gene: 10. In DNA form, the CDR3 reads TGCGCCAGCTCGCCGACAGGGGGTTTTGATGGCTACACCTTC. Protein: CASSPTGGFDGYTF.

The sample holds one count of this clone. This chain links TRBV20-1 with TRBJ2-7, with unresolved D. With 4 bases removed from V and 5 bases from J, the gap between germline ends came to 9 bases. From germline, CDR1 is DFQATT and CDR2 SNEGSKA (reference sequence). This CDR3 has 11 amino acids. CDR3 DNA sequence: TGCAGTGCTACATCTCAGAACGAGCAGTACTTC. It specifies CSATSQNEQYF.

The chain employs TRBV28 and TRBJ2-7; 8 bases match TRBD1. The CDR3 has 14 residues. V was pared by 6 bases and J by 4 bases, with 8 bases of the junction left unmatched. CDR1 is MDHEN, CDR2 SYDVKM, per germline. The CDR3 DNA reads TGTGCCAGCAGGAAACAGGGGGTCTGGTACGAGCAGTACTTC. It encodes CASRKQGVWYEQYF.

The chain uses TRBV30 and TRBJ1-2; the match to TRBD1 covers 8 bases. V lost 0 bases, J lost 7 bases, and 4 bases stayed unmatched. This CDR3 spans 13 amino acids. Germline V gene lookup returns CDR1 GTSNPN and CDR2 SVGIG (reference sequence). The CDR3 here is CAWSVQGGGGYTF. The CDR3, as DNA: TGTGCCTGGAGTGTACAGGGGGGAGGTGGCTACACCTTC. The full variable domain, in which reference TRBV30 and TRBJ1-2 provide the parts outside the CDR3, is SQTIHQWPATLVQPVGSPLSLECTVEGTSNPNLYWYRQAAGRGLQLLFYSVGIGQISSEVPQNLSASRPQDRQFILSSKKLLLSDSGFYLCAWSVQGGGGYTFGSGTRLTVV.

In nucleotides, the CDR3 is TGTGCCAGCAGTACAGGGGAAGCAACTAATGAAAAACTGTTTTTT. It yields the protein CASSTGEATNEKLFF. J is TRBJ1-4 and V is TRBV6-1; TRBD1 aligns across 7 bases. V trimming: 5 bases; J trimming: 0 bases; junction bases outside the gene matches: 3. The CDR3 is 15 amino acids. Germline lookup yields CDR1 MNHNS and CDR2 SASEGT.

Note on this clone: An end of the junction differs from the germline gene, which may be a read error. CDR3 DNA sequence: TGTGCCAGTACCTGGGGGACTAGCCAAAACACCGGGGAGTTGTTTTTT. Translation: CASTWGTSQNTGELFF. The rearrangement joins TRBV9 to TRBJ2-2; 9 bases match TRBD2. The CDR3 covers 16 residues. The germline V gene has CDR1 SGDLS and CDR2 YYNGEE.

The J gene is TRBJ1-2, the V gene TRBV2; tentatively, D is TRBD1 (5 bases). This CDR3 spans 15 amino acids. Germline CDR1 and CDR2: SNHLY and FYNNEI. Trimming removed 6 bases from V and 4 bases from J, with 18 bases in between. The CDR3 sequence is CASRDTTQVPYGYTF. The CDR3 nucleotides are TGTGCCAGCAGGGATACGACACAGGTCCCCTATGGCTACACCTTC.

V is TRBV11-2 and J is TRBJ1-1; D remains ambiguous. Germline V gives CDR1 SGHAT, CDR2 FQNNGV. Deletions cut 1 base from V and 3 bases from J, with 9 bases between. The CDR3 runs to 14 residues. CDR3 sequence (DNA): TGTGCCAGCAGCTTAGGTTGGAGGGACACTGAAGCTTTCTTT. It encodes CASSLGWRDTEAFF.

The CDR3 DNA follows: TGTGCCAGCAGCAGGGACAACCAAGAGACCCAGTACTTC. Translation gives CASSRDNQETQYF. V usage is TRBV6-5 and J usage is TRBJ2-5; maybe TRBD1 (6 bases). Germline-derived CDR1 and CDR2 are MNHEY and SVGAGI. The CDR3 extends over 13 amino acids. V was clipped by 6 bases and J by 0 bases, with 8 bases between them.

This clone was found once. This chain connects TRBV2 to TRBJ2-1; 11 nucleotides match TRBD2. In germline, CDR1 is SNHLY, CDR2 FYNNEI. The CDR3 has 15 amino acids. Trimming removed 6 bases from V and 4 bases from J; junction bases left unmatched: 5. The CDR3 DNA reads TGTGCCAGCAGGCGGACTAGCGGGTCTTACAATGAGCAGTTCTTC. Translation: CASRRTSGSYNEQFF.

This chain connects TRBV5-6 to TRBJ2-7, with D tentatively TRBD1 (5 bases). Germline loops: CDR1 SGHDT, CDR2 YYEEEE. V was trimmed by 0 bases and J by 3 bases, leaving 13 bases between them. The CDR3 is made up of 15 amino acids. CDR3 residues: CASSLANRQNYEQYF. The CDR3 nucleotides are TGTGCCAGCAGCTTGGCCAATCGACAGAACTACGAGCAGTACTTC.

The chain joins TRBV5-1 to TRBJ2-7; D not certain. The CDR3 is 14 residues long. Germline V CDR1 and CDR2: SGHRS, YFSETQ. With 4 bases removed from V and 1 base from J, the gap between germline ends came to 12 bases. CDR3 nucleotide sequence: TGCGCCAGCAGCCTTCGGAGTGGATCCTACGAGCAGTACTTC. Protein sequence: CASSLRSGSYEQYF.

CDR3 protein: CASSQDPEVDYGYTF. Written as DNA, the CDR3 is TGCGCCAGCAGCCAAGATCCGGAGGTGGACTATGGCTACACCTTC. The V gene is TRBV4-1, the J gene TRBJ1-2, with D unresolved. CDR1 and CDR2 from the germline V gene are MGHRA and YSYEKL. CDR3 size: 15 residues. Trimming cost V 0 bases and J 3 bases, with 11 bases left between them.

This rearrangement joins TRBV6-6 to TRBJ1-1; possibly TRBD1 for D (6 bases). Germline assignment: CDR1 MNHNY and CDR2 SVGAGI (reference sequence). The CDR3 sequence is 15 residues long. V was shortened by 5 bases and J by 0 bases, with 13 bases between the two germline ends. CDR3 coding DNA: TGTGCCAGCAGTGACCCTCAGGGGTTGAACACTGAAGCTTTCTTT. Translated: CASSDPQGLNTEAFF.

The V gene is TRBV5-8, the J gene TRBJ2-4, with 7 bases aligning to TRBD1. The CDR3 is made up of 14 amino acids. Germline CDR1 is SGHTS and CDR2 is YDEGEE. Unmatched junction bases numbered 7, after V lost 5 bases and J lost 5 bases. CDR3 in amino acids: CASRIQGHQNIQYF. The CDR3 DNA reads TGTGCCAGCAGGATACAGGGGCATCAAAACATTCAGTACTTC.

The chain uses TRBV4-1 and TRBJ2-3, with 9 bases aligning to TRBD1. With V trimmed by 3 bases and J by 5 bases, 12 bases remained unmatched. This CDR3 is built from 17 residues. Germline CDR1 and CDR2: MGHRA and YSYEKL. CDR3 sequence (DNA): TGCGCCAGCAGCCAGTACCAACAGGGGGCCTCGGGAGATACGCAGTATTTT. Protein sequence: CASSQYQQGASGDTQYF.

The chain uses TRBV5-4 and TRBJ2-5, with 11 nucleotides matching TRBD1. Trimming took 4 bases from V and 5 from J; bases not matched to a gene: 4. In germline, CDR1 is SGHNT, CDR2 YYREEE (reference sequence). The CDR3 extends over 14 amino acids. The CDR3 spells CASSPDRGQETQYF. The CDR3 region has the DNA TGTGCCAGCAGCCCGGACAGGGGGCAGGAGACCCAGTACTTC.

The chain joins TRBV28 to TRBJ1-1; TRBD1 matches at 10 bases. The germline V gene encodes CDR1 MDHEN and CDR2 SYDVKM. The CDR3 length is 14 residues. Trimming removed 2 bases from V and 5 bases from J; junction bases left unmatched: 2. CDR3 region: CASSLGTGVTEAFF. For the CDR3, the DNA is TGTGCCAGCAGTTTAGGGACAGGGGTAACTGAAGCTTTCTTT.

The rearrangement uses TRBV19 and TRBJ1-2; D perhaps matches TRBD1 (5 bases). Trimming shortened V by 11 bases and J by 8 bases, and 9 bases separated the two germline ends. This CDR3 has 9 residues. CDR1 is LNHDA and CDR2 is SQIVND in the germline V gene (reference sequence). In nucleotides, the CDR3 is TGTGCCGCAGGGAAGGGCTACACCTTC. Protein product: CAAGKGYTF.

This clone appeared a single time. V is TRBV7-7 and J is TRBJ2-5, with 7 bases matching TRBD2. The CDR3 has 15 amino acids. Germline V gene data show CDR1 as SSHAT and CDR2 as FNYEAQ (reference sequence). The V and J ends lost 3 bases and 4 bases, in that order; junction bases with no gene match: 8. The CDR3 reads CASSLDTRGSETQYF. The CDR3, as DNA: TGTGCCAGCAGCTTGGATACGCGGGGGTCAGAGACCCAGTACTTC.

This clone appeared once. V usage is TRBV10-3 and J usage is TRBJ1-2, with D perhaps matching TRBD1 (5 bases). Germline loops: CDR1 ENHRY, CDR2 SYGVKD. Trimming pared 2 bases from V and 8 bases from J, leaving 15 bases between. The CDR3 is 14 amino acids. The CDR3 nucleotides are TGTGCCATCAGTGAGGGAACAGGACGGGCGGGCTACACCTTC. Amino acids: CAISEGTGRAGYTF.

V is TRBV19 and J is TRBJ2-7; TRBD1 agrees at 8 bases. Germline V CDR1 and CDR2: LNHDA, SQIVND (reference sequence). V trimming: 3 bases; J trimming: 1 base; junction bases outside the gene matches: 5. This CDR3 region has 15 residues. CDR3 in amino acids: CASSIQGALSYEQYF. The CDR3 nucleotides read TGTGCCAGTAGTATCCAGGGGGCTTTATCCTACGAGCAGTACTTC. The whole variable domain, remainder taken from reference TRBV19 and TRBJ2-7, is DGGITQSPKYLFRKEGQNVTLSCEQNLNHDAMYWYRQDPGQGLRLIYYSQIVNDFQKGDIAEGYSVSREKKESFPLTVTSAQKNPTAFYLCASSIQGALSYEQYFGPGTRLTVT.